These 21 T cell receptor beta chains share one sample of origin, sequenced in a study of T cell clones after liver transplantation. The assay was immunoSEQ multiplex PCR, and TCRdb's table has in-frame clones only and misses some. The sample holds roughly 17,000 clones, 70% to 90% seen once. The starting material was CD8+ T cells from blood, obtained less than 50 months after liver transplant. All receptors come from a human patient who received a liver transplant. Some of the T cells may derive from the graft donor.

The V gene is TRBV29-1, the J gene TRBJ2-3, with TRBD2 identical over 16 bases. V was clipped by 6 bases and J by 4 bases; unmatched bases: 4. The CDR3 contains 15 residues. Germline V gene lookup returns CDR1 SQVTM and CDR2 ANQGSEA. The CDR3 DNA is TGCAGCGTAGGGGGACTAGCGGGAGGGTCAGATACGCAGTATTTT. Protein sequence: CSVGGLAGGSDTQYF.

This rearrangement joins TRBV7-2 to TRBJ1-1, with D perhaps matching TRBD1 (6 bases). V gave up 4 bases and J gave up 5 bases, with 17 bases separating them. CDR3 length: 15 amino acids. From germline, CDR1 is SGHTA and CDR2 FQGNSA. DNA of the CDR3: TGTGCCAGCAGCTACTTGGGGGCGGCGAGGACTGAAGCTTTCTTT. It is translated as CASSYLGAARTEAFF.

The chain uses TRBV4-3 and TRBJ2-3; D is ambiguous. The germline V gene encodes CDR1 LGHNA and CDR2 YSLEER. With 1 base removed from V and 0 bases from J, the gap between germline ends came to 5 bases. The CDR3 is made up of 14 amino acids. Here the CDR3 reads CASSQGLSTDTQYF. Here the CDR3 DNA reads TGCGCCAGCAGCCAAGGCCTGAGCACAGATACGCAGTATTTT.

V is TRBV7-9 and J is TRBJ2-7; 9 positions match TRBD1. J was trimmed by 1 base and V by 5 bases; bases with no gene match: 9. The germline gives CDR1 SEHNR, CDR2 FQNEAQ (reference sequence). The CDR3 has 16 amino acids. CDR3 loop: CASSAPPGQGSYEQYF. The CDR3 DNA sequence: TGTGCCAGCAGCGCCCCCCCGGGACAGGGTTCCTACGAGCAGTACTTC.

CDR3 in amino acids: CASRDSGITDTQYF. DNA of the CDR3: TGTGCCAGCAGGGATTCAGGAATCACAGATACGCAGTATTTT. The chain joins TRBV28 to TRBJ2-3; the D is unclear. The CDR3 runs 14 residues. V was clipped by 6 bases and J by 2 bases, with 12 bases between them. The germline V gene encodes CDR1 MDHEN and CDR2 SYDVKM.

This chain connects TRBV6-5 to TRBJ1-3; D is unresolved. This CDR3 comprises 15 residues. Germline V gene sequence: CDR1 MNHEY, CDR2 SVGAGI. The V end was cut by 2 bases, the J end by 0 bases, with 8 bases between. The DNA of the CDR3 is TGTGCCAGCAGTTACGGGTCGTTCTCTGGAAACACCATATATTTT. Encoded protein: CASSYGSFSGNTIYF.

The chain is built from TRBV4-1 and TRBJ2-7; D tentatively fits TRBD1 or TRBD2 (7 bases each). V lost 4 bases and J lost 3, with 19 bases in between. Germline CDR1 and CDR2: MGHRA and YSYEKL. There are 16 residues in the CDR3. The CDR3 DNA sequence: TGCGCCAGCAGCCCAGTTGCAGGGGGGGTGCACTACGAGCAGTACTTC. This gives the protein CASSPVAGGVHYEQYF.

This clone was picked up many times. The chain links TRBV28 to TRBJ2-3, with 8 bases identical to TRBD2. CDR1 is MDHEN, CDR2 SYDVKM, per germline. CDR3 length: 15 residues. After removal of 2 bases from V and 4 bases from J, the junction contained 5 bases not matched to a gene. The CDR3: CASSLPAGVADTQYF. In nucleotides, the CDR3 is TGTGCCAGCAGTTTACCAGCGGGAGTGGCAGATACGCAGTATTTT.

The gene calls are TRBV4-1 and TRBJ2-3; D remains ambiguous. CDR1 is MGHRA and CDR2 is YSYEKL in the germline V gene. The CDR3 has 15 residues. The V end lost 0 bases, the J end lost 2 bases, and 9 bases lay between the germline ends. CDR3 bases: TGCGCCAGCAGCCAAGAAATGATCATCACAGATACGCAGTATTTT. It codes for CASSQEMIITDTQYF.

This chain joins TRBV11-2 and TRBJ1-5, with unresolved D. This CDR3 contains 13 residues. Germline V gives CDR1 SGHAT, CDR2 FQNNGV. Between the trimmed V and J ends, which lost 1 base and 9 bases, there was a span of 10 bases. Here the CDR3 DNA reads TGTGCCAGCAGCTTAGTTGGGAAGCGGCCCCAGCATTTT. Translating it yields CASSLVGKRPQHF.

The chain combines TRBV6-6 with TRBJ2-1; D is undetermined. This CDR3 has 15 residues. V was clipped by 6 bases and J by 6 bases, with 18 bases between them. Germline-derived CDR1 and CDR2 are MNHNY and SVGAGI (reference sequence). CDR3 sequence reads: CASSLTPARANEQFF. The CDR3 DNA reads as TGTGCCAGCAGCCTCACTCCCGCCCGGGCCAATGAGCAGTTCTTC.

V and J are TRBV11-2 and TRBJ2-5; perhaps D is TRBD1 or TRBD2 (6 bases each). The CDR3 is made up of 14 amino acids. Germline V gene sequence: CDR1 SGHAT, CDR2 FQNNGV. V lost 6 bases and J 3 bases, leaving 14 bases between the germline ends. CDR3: CASRNLGGKETQYF. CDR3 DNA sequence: TGTGCCAGCAGAAATCTAGGGGGGAAAGAGACCCAGTACTTC.

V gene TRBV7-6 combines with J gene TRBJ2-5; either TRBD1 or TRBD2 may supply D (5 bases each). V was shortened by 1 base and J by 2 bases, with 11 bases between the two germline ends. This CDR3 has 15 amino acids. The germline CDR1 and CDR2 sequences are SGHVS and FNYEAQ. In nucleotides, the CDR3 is TGTGCCAGCAGCTTAGGTGGGGGTTTGCAAGAGACCCAGTACTTC. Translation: CASSLGGGLQETQYF. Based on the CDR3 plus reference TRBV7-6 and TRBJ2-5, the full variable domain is GAGVSQSPRYKVTKRGQDVALRCDPISGHVSLYWYRQALGQGPEFLTYFNYEAQQDKSGLPNDRFSAERPEGSISTLTIQRTEQRDSAMYRCASSLGGGLQETQYFGPGTRLLVL.

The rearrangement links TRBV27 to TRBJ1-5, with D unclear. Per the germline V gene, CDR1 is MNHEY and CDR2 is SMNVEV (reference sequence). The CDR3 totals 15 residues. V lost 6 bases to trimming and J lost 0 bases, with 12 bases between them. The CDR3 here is CASSYSINSNQPQHF. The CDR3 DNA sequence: TGTGCCAGCAGCTATTCCATTAATAGCAATCAGCCCCAGCATTTT.

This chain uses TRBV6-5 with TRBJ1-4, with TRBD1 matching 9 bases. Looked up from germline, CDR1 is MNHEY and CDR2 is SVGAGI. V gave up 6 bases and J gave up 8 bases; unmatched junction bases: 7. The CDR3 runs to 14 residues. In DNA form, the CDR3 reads TGTGCCAGCAGCAGACAGGGGGGCCGGGAAAAACTGTTTTTT. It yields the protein CASSRQGGREKLFF.

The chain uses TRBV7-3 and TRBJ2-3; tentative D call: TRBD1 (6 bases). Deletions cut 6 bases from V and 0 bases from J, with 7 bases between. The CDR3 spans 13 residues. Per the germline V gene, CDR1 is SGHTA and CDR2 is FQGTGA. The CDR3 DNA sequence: TGTGCCAGCAGTGGACAGAGCACAGATACGCAGTATTTT. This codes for CASSGQSTDTQYF.

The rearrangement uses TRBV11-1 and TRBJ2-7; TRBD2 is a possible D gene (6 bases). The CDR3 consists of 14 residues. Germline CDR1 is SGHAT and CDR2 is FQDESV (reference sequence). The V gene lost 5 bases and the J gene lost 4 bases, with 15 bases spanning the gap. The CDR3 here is CASSPRSSAYEQYF. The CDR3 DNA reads TGTGCCAGCAGCCCAAGATCTAGCGCGTACGAGCAGTACTTC.

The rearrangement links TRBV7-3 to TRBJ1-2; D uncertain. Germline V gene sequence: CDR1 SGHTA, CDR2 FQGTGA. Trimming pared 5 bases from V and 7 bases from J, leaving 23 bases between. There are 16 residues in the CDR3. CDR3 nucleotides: TGTGCCAGCAGCCCCCGGAGTATGATAAGGGAGAGTGGCTACACCTTC. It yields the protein CASSPRSMIRESGYTF. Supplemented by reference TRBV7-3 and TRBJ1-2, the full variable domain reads GAGVSQTPSNKVTEKGKYVELRCDPISGHTALYWYRQSLGQGPEFLIYFQGTGAADDSGLPNDRFFAVRPEGSVSTLKIQRTERGDSAVYLCASSPRSMIRESGYTFGSGTRLTVV.

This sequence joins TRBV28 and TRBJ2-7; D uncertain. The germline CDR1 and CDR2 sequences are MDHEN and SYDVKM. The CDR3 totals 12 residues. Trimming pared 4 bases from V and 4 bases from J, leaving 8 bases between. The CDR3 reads CASSSVRYEQYF. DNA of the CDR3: TGTGCCAGCAGTTCCGTGAGGTACGAGCAGTACTTC.

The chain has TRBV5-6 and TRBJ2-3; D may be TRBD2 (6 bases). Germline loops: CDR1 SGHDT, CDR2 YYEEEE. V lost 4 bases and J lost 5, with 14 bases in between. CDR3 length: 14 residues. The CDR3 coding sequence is TGTGCCAGCAGCCACTGGGGCGGGGAAGATACGCAGTATTTT. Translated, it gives CASSHWGGEDTQYF.

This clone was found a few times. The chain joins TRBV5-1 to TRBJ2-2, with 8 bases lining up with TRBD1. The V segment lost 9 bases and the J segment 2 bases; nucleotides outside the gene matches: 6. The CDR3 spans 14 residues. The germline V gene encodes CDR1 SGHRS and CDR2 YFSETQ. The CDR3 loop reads CATQGQANTGELFF. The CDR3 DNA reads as TGCGCCACCCAGGGACAGGCTAACACCGGGGAGCTGTTTTTT.